A few counts support the clone carrying this T cell receptor beta chain. As yet, its antigen is unknown. The sample is drawn from a study of identical twins. Study conclusions and caveats: When twins shared out-of-frame alpha sequences, those sequences had excess low generation probability. Insertion counts were lower in abundant cord blood beta clonotypes, a trend that memory repertoires did not show.

Among all donors, each was a healthy Caucasian. A single record per CDR3 protein comes from TCRdb applying MiXCR to the 5' RACE reads. The sample records approximately 600,000 distinct CDR3 sequences, around a tenth being singletons. The same specimen was also included in a second study, on yellow fever vaccine responses in identical twins.

The TCR comes from a woman younger than 35 in good health. Sequencing was performed on PBMCs.

The CDR3 coding sequence is TGTGCCACTTACCGGGACAGGGGCAATGAGCAGTTCTTC. Amino acid sequence: CATYRDRGNEQFF. The chain carries TRBV6-1 and TRBJ2-1; 10 nucleotides match TRBD1. With V trimmed by 10 bases and J by 6 bases, 6 bases remained unmatched. CDR3 length equals 13 residues. Germline lookup yields CDR1 MNHNS and CDR2 SASEGT.